The rows below give T cell receptor beta chains drawn from one sample of a study of identical twins. Using its own MiXCR run on the 5' RACE reads, TCRdb lists one record per CDR3 protein. The table includes about 520,000 distinct CDR3 sequences, less than 25% detected once. The data were also submitted as part of a second study, on T cells expressing NK-cell markers.

Sequencing used CD4+ T cells sorted from blood. Every receptor here comes from a woman aged 18-30 years in good health. Each CDR3 is given with its conserved first and last residue. The order of the fields is clone size, V gene, J gene, D gene, CDR3 protein, CDR3 DNA. D genes are given only for firm matches. Clone size is shown for a subset of rows, as once, few, many or a class of expanded clone.

clone_size: few
v_call: TRBV2
j_call: TRBJ1-1
d_call: NA
cdr3_aa: CASSYIGTFSDTEAFF
cdr3_nt: TGTGCCAGCAGTTATATCGGGACCTTTTCGGACACTGAAGCTTTCTTT

clone_size: NA
v_call: TRBV6-5
j_call: TRBJ2-5
d_call: TRBD2
cdr3_aa: CASSYQLAGGIETQYF
cdr3_nt: TGTGCCAGCAGTTACCAATTAGCGGGGGGCATCGAGACCCAGTACTTC

clone_size: NA
v_call: TRBV10-3
j_call: TRBJ2-3
d_call: NA
cdr3_aa: CATQRGARASTDTQYF
cdr3_nt: TGTGCCACCCAGAGGGGAGCCAGGGCAAGCACAGATACGCAGTATTTT

clone_size: once
v_call: TRBV3-1
j_call: TRBJ2-1
d_call: TRBD2
cdr3_aa: CASMGLGLAGTEQFF
cdr3_nt: TGTGCCAGCATGGGTTTGGGACTAGCGGGAACTGAGCAGTTCTTC

clone_size: NA
v_call: TRBV25-1
j_call: TRBJ2-2
d_call: NA
cdr3_aa: CASSPLRQGSNTGELFF
cdr3_nt: TGTGCCAGCAGTCCCCTACGGCAGGGTAGTAACACCGGGGAGCTGTTTTTT

clone_size: NA
v_call: TRBV5-1
j_call: TRBJ2-1
d_call: NA
cdr3_aa: CASRRGMDNEQFF
cdr3_nt: TGCGCCAGCCGAAGGGGGATGGACAATGAGCAGTTCTTC

clone_size: many
v_call: TRBV5-1
j_call: TRBJ2-5
d_call: TRBD2
cdr3_aa: CASSGTTQETQYF
cdr3_nt: TGCGCCAGCAGCGGGACTACCCAAGAGACCCAGTACTTC

clone_size: few
v_call: TRBV27
j_call: TRBJ2-7
d_call: TRBD2
cdr3_aa: CASSKLALDSSYEQYF
cdr3_nt: TGTGCCAGCAGTAAACTAGCGTTGGATAGCTCCTACGAGCAGTACTTC

clone_size: NA
v_call: TRBV4-2
j_call: TRBJ2-7
d_call: TRBD2
cdr3_aa: CASSFKGRREVDYEQYF
cdr3_nt: TGTGCCAGCAGCTTCAAGGGTCGGCGGGAGGTTGATTACGAGCAGTACTTC

clone_size: many
v_call: TRBV7-3
j_call: TRBJ1-6
d_call: NA
cdr3_aa: CASTRQSQNSPLHF
cdr3_nt: TGTGCCAGCACACGACAGTCTCAAAATTCACCCCTCCACTTT

clone_size: NA
v_call: TRBV12-3/TRBV12-4
j_call: TRBJ1-1
d_call: NA
cdr3_aa: CASRSEMGRITNTEAFF
cdr3_nt: TGTGCCAGCAGATCGGAAATGGGACGGATCACCAACACTGAAGCTTTCTTT

clone_size: NA
v_call: TRBV12-3/TRBV12-4
j_call: TRBJ2-7
d_call: NA
cdr3_aa: CASSDTGYGQYF
cdr3_nt: TGTGCCAGCAGTGACACAGGGTACGGTCAGTACTTC

clone_size: NA
v_call: TRBV25-1
j_call: TRBJ2-1
d_call: NA
cdr3_aa: CASSEDKRSHPLEFF
cdr3_nt: TGTGCCAGCAGTGAGGATAAAAGGAGCCACCCTTTGGAGTTCTTC

clone_size: NA
v_call: TRBV7-9
j_call: TRBJ1-2
d_call: TRBD1
cdr3_aa: CASSSELGQQGYGYTF
cdr3_nt: TGTGCCAGCAGCAGCGAACTGGGACAGCAAGGCTATGGCTACACCTTC

clone_size: few
v_call: TRBV18
j_call: TRBJ2-3
d_call: NA
cdr3_aa: CASSAPSPDTQYF
cdr3_nt: TGTGCCAGCTCAGCACCTAGCCCCGATACGCAGTATTTT

clone_size: NA
v_call: TRBV7-7
j_call: TRBJ2-7
d_call: NA
cdr3_aa: CASSLRSGYEQYF
cdr3_nt: TGTGCCAGCAGCTTAAGGTCGGGCTACGAGCAGTACTTC

clone_size: NA
v_call: TRBV5-1
j_call: TRBJ2-5
d_call: NA
cdr3_aa: CASSPGSGQETQYF
cdr3_nt: TGCGCCAGCAGCCCGGGGAGCGGGCAAGAGACCCAGTACTTC

clone_size: few
v_call: TRBV13
j_call: TRBJ1-5
d_call: NA
cdr3_aa: CASSFSGRLGVTQPQHF
cdr3_nt: TGTGCCAGCAGCTTTTCCGGGCGTCTCGGGGTTACTCAGCCCCAGCATTTT

clone_size: NA
v_call: TRBV27
j_call: TRBJ1-5
d_call: NA
cdr3_aa: CASGPSDSYSNQPQHF
cdr3_nt: TGTGCCAGCGGGCCCTCGGACAGTTATAGCAATCAGCCCCAGCATTTT

clone_size: few
v_call: TRBV20-1
j_call: TRBJ2-7
d_call: NA
cdr3_aa: CSARVGARVSEQYF
cdr3_nt: TGCAGTGCTAGAGTGGGGGCGCGGGTCTCCGAGCAGTACTTC

clone_size: NA
v_call: TRBV18
j_call: TRBJ1-1
d_call: TRBD1
cdr3_aa: CASASQGVNTEAFF
cdr3_nt: TGTGCCAGCGCTTCCCAGGGGGTGAACACTGAAGCTTTCTTT

clone_size: few
v_call: TRBV6-1
j_call: TRBJ2-3
d_call: NA
cdr3_aa: CASSVLARSREGDTQYF
cdr3_nt: TGTGCCAGCAGTGTGCTAGCGCGGTCCCGTGAGGGAGATACGCAGTATTTT

clone_size: NA
v_call: TRBV3-1
j_call: TRBJ2-1
d_call: NA
cdr3_aa: CASSQDFKGGEQFF
cdr3_nt: TGTGCCAGCAGCCAAGATTTTAAGGGTGGTGAGCAGTTCTTC